A selection of T cell receptor beta chains follows, all from one sample in a study of cytomegalovirus exposure and HLA in healthy donors. The assay was immunoSEQ multiplex PCR, and TCRdb's table has in-frame clones only and misses some. The table shows under 200,000 clones, with around 75% occurring only once. The sequenced material came from PBMCs. The source of these receptors is a woman aged 40-49 years in good health and CMV-seropositive. Both conserved end residues are part of each CDR3. D genes are given only for firm matches. The listing skips clone size in some rows; elsewhere it reads once, few, many or a size class.

V	J	size	D	DNA	CDR3
TRBV6-1	TRBJ2-7	NA	NA	TGTGCCAGCAGGAATACACTAGGCGACTCGTACGAGCAGTACTTC	CASRNTLGDSYEQYF
TRBV19	TRBJ2-2	NA	NA	TGTGCCAGTAGCAACGGTGTGAACGGGGAGCTGTTTTTT	CASSNGVNGELFF
TRBV5-5	TRBJ2-7	NA	TRBD2	TGTGCCAGCAGTCATGGGGGACTAGCCCCTTCCTACGAGCAGTACTTT	CASSHGGLAPSYEQYF
TRBV27	TRBJ1-1	few	TRBD1	TGTGCCAGCAGTTTATACAGGGGGTCCACTGAAGCTTTCTTT	CASSLYRGSTEAFF
TRBV7-3	TRBJ2-2	NA	NA	TGTGCCAGCAGCCCTATACTAGGAGGCGGGGAGCTGTTTTTT	CASSPILGGGELFF
TRBV10-3	TRBJ2-7	NA	TRBD1	TGTGCCACCCAGCGACAGGGGGCTGGAGCCTACGAGCAGTACTTC	CATQRQGAGAYEQYF
TRBV9	TRBJ2-6	NA	NA	TGTGCCAGCAGCCAATCTGGGGCCAACGTCCTGACTTTC	CASSQSGANVLTF
TRBV7-9	TRBJ2-3	NA	TRBD2	TGTGCCAGCAGCCGCGGCGGACTAGCGGGAGGGGGTGCAGATACGCAGTATTTT	CASSRGGLAGGGADTQYF
TRBV4-2	TRBJ2-1	NA	TRBD2	TGTGCCAGCAGCCACTGGACTAGCAATGAGCAGTTCTTC	CASSHWTSNEQFF
TRBV28	TRBJ2-7	NA	NA	TGTGCCAGCAGAGTCGCGGGACTGGGCTACGAGCAGTACTTC	CASRVAGLGYEQYF
TRBV18	TRBJ2-6	NA	NA	TGTGCCAGCTCATTGGCTCAGTCTGGGGCCAACGTCCTGACTTTC	CASSLAQSGANVLTF
TRBV4-2	TRBJ2-6	NA	TRBD2	TGTGCCAGCAGCCCTCCGGGACTAGCGGGGCCTAACTCGCTCCCTGGGGCCAACGTCCTGACTTTC	CASSPPGLAGPNSLPGANVLTF
TRBV6-4	TRBJ2-5	NA	NA	TGTGCCAGCCGGACGGACTTGTCTGGTGGAGAGACCCAGTACTTC	CASRTDLSGGETQYF
TRBV28	TRBJ1-5	NA	NA	TGTGCCAGCAGTTTACCGACCCTGGAGGTCAATCAGCCCCAGCATTTT	CASSLPTLEVNQPQHF
TRBV7-6	TRBJ2-7	NA	NA	TGTGCCAGCAGCTTAGAGAGGGGGAGGGCCTACGAGCAGTACTTC	CASSLERGRAYEQYF
TRBV27	TRBJ2-7	NA	NA	TGTGCCAGCAGTTTATCGGTTTTAGCTAGGAGCGAGCAGTACTTC	CASSLSVLARSEQYF
TRBV30	TRBJ2-2	NA	NA	TGTGCCTGGATCCGGGGTGGCGGCACAGGGGAGCTGTTTTTT	CAWIRGGGTGELFF
TRBV5-8	TRBJ2-7	NA	NA	TGTGCCAGCAGCTATGAGTCGGCGGGCGATAGCGAGCAGTACTTC	CASSYESAGDSEQYF
TRBV28	TRBJ2-2	once	TRBD2	TGTGCCAGCAGTTTCCCAGGACTAGCGCAACGGAAGGTATACACCGGGGAGCTGTTTTTT	CASSFPGLAQRKVYTGELFF
TRBV18	TRBJ2-1	NA	TRBD2	TGTGCCAGCTCACCCTCTAGCGGGCCCCTACAGAATGAGCAGTTCTTC	CASSPSSGPLQNEQFF
TRBV9	TRBJ2-3	NA	NA	TGTGCCAGCAGCGAACAGGGTGCTAGCACAGATACGCAGTATTTT	CASSEQGASTDTQYF
TRBV7-7	TRBJ2-1	once	NA	TGTGCTAGCAGCTACGGACAGAGCTCCTACAATGAGCAGTTCTTC	CASSYGQSSYNEQFF
TRBV28	TRBJ2-2	NA	TRBD2	TGTGCCAGCAGTGGGCGCGCGGGAGGGCGGACCGGGGAGCTGTTTTTT	CASSGRAGGRTGELFF
TRBV7-9	TRBJ2-1	NA	TRBD2	TGTGCCAGCAGCCCTCAGCGGGAGAGGGAGTTCTTC	CASSPQREREFF
TRBV29-1	TRBJ2-3	NA	TRBD1	TGCAGCGTTGGGACAGGGGGGGCAGATACGCAGTATTTT	CSVGTGGADTQYF
TRBV7-9	TRBJ2-1	NA	TRBD2	TGTGCCAGCAGCTTTCCCTCGGGAGGGGGTTGGACGTACAATGAGCAGTTCTTC	CASSFPSGGGWTYNEQFF
TRBV29-1	TRBJ2-2	once	TRBD1	TGCAGCGTTGTATTAACAGGGGTGAACACCGGGGAGCTGTTTTTT	CSVVLTGVNTGELFF
TRBV5-4	TRBJ2-5	NA	NA	TGTGCCAGCAGCTTGGCCGGGGGGCGAGAGACCCAGTACTTC	CASSLAGGRETQYF
TRBV7-2	TRBJ2-5	few	TRBD2	TGTGCCAGCAGCACCAGCGGGAGGGCTGGGGAGACCCAGTACTTC	CASSTSGRAGETQYF
TRBV4-1	TRBJ1-1	few	NA	TGCGCCAGCACCCGCGGGGTCGGGGGTTGGGCAGAGAACACTGAAGCTTTCTTT	CASTRGVGGWAENTEAFF
TRBV5-1	TRBJ2-1	NA	TRBD1	TGCGCCAGCAGCGCCTCGGGACAGGCCTACAATGAGCAGTTCTTC	CASSASGQAYNEQFF
TRBV7-2	TRBJ2-7	once	TRBD2	TGTGCCAGCAGCTCAGGTAGCGGGATCGTCGAGCAGTACTTC	CASSSGSGIVEQYF
TRBV18	TRBJ1-2	NA	TRBD1	TGTGCCAGCTCACCGGGACAGGGCGACTATGGCTACACCTTC	CASSPGQGDYGYTF
TRBV7-9	TRBJ1-5	once	NA	TGTGCCAGCTCAGCAGGGGGCAATCAGCCCCAGCATTTT	CASSAGGNQPQHF
TRBV9	TRBJ1-1	NA	TRBD1	TGTGCCAGCAGCGCCGACAGGGGGCTGACTGAAGCTTTCTTT	CASSADRGLTEAFF
TRBV5-1	TRBJ2-1	NA	TRBD2	TGCGCAAGCAGAAGGCGGCATACGGCGGGAGGGTCCTACAATGAGCAGTTCTTC	CASRRRHTAGGSYNEQFF
TRBV5-1	TRBJ2-1	NA	NA	TGCGCCAGCAGCTTTACGCCTCTAGCCAACAATGAGCAGTTCTTC	CASSFTPLANNEQFF
TRBV28	TRBJ2-5	NA	TRBD2	TGTGCCAGCAGTTCGTCCGGGGGGATATACTTC	CASSSSGGIYF
TRBV7-9	TRBJ1-1	NA	NA	TGTGCCAGCAGCTTCGGGGGGCATGCTTTCTTT	CASSFGGHAFF
TRBV5-1	TRBJ1-2	NA	TRBD1	TGCGCCAGCAGCTTGACCGGGACAGGGGGTTTCTATGGCTACACCTTC	CASSLTGTGGFYGYTF
TRBV7-2	TRBJ1-2	NA	TRBD1	TGTGCCAGCAGCGGACAGGCTGCTAACTATGGCTACACCTTC	CASSGQAANYGYTF
TRBV9	TRBJ2-3	few	NA	TGTGCCAGCAGCGTAGTAGCCAGCGGGGATACGCAGTATTTT	CASSVVASGDTQYF
TRBV9	TRBJ2-2	NA	TRBD2	TGTGCCAGCAGCGGCGGGACTAGCGGGAGTGTGAACGCCGGGGAGCTGTTTTTT	CASSGGTSGSVNAGELFF
TRBV10-1	TRBJ2-7	NA	TRBD1	TGCGCCAGCAGTGACCACAGGGGAAACTACGAGCAGTACTTC	CASSDHRGNYEQYF
TRBV7-2	TRBJ2-7	NA	NA	TGTGCCAGCAGGACCGGGACTCCAACCTCCTACGAGCAGTACTTC	CASRTGTPTSYEQYF
TRBV6-5	TRBJ2-5	NA	TRBD1	TGTGCCAGCAGTTACTCGAGGACAGGGCTGAAACAGACCCAGTACTTC	CASSYSRTGLKQTQYF
TRBV5-1	TRBJ2-3	few	TRBD2	TGCGCCAGCAGCTGGAGGACTAGCGGGAGCTGGGGCACAGATACGCAGTATTTT	CASSWRTSGSWGTDTQYF
TRBV4-1	TRBJ2-7	NA	TRBD2	TGCGCCAGCAGCCAAGCTGCCACTAGCGGCAGCTCCTACGAGCAGTACTTC	CASSQAATSGSSYEQYF
TRBV18	TRBJ2-2	NA	TRBD1	TGTGCCAGCTCACTGGGACAGATAAACACCGGGGAGCTGTTTTTT	CASSLGQINTGELFF
TRBV18	TRBJ2-2	NA	NA	TGTGCCAGCTCACACCTAGATTCCGGGGAGCTGTTTTTT	CASSHLDSGELFF
TRBV19	TRBJ1-1	NA	NA	TGTGCCAGTAGCAGAACATACCGATACACTGAAGCTTTCTTT	CASSRTYRYTEAFF
TRBV2	TRBJ2-3	NA	NA	TGTGCCAGGGGTGACAGGAGGACAGATACGCAGTATTTT	CARGDRRTDTQYF
TRBV28	TRBJ1-6	NA	TRBD1	TGTGCCAGCAGACCCGGACAGGGAGGCACCTATAATTCACCCCTCCACTTT	CASRPGQGGTYNSPLHF
TRBV10-3	TRBJ2-7	NA	NA	TGTGCCATCAGTGAGTCAACTAGTTCAAACTACGAGCAGTACTTC	CAISESTSSNYEQYF